The T cell receptor beta chain described here comes from a study of blood T cells in healthy people across ages (dated by TCRdb to about 2015). Regarding the study in general: In model experiments, template switching captured roughly one uniquely barcoded TCR beta cDNA molecule for every two T cells. Using deep sequencing normalized with unique cDNA molecular identifiers, the study measured how TCR beta repertoire diversity changes with age. The donors were split into four age groups: young (average around 15 years), middle-aged (about 40), aged (approximately 60) and long-lived (roughly 86). To avoid experimental bias, donors of different ages were distributed randomly across sequencing lanes. The study analyzed two additional independent replicas of 1 million unique cDNA reads from the same blood draw for two donors, one aged 18 to 30 and one aged 80 or older. What the work shows at the level of the full study, not this receptor alone: Estimates of total diversity based on one million sequenced T cells were regarded as lower bounds and as underestimates. A strong correlation was found between observed TCR beta diversity and the percentage of naive T cells measured by flow cytometry. Because profiling used bulk unsorted PBMCs, naive and antigen-experienced compartments could not be compared conclusively. Donor CMV infection status was unknown, potentially confounding age-related changes in expanded clonotypes. As age increased, observed TCR beta diversity per million T cells dropped in a roughly linear way, and a significant reduction was already evident by age about 36. The long-lived group showed more naive CD4+ T cells, fewer expanded clones and increased TCR diversity than the aged group, suggesting age selection.

Systemically healthy Caucasian individuals from Russia, around 39 in total and aged about 6 to 90 years, were included as donors. About 10 milliliters of peripheral blood were collected from each donor into EDTA-treated Vacutainer tubes. Ficoll-Paque density-gradient centrifugation was used to isolate PBMCs, with at least 6.5 million obtained per sample. Total RNA was extracted from PBMCs with Trizol reagent, with at least 6 micrograms obtained per sample. The percentages of naive CD45RAhigh/CD27high T cells were determined by flow cytometry on a PBMC aliquot from every donor. Based on the germline V gene, the CDR1 and CDR2 sequences are SGHTA and FQGNSA. Including the terminal cysteine and phenylalanine, the CDR3 comprises 18 residues. The only DNA kept is the CDR3, 54 bases in frame from the first base. V sheds 5 bases and J sheds 4 bases, leaving 23 bases between their ends. Library preparation was by 5' RACE. The sequencer listed for this sample is Illumina HiSeq 2500. A second PCR of 7 to 11 cycles was performed with a sample-barcoded 5' primer and a J-beta primer mix. A unique molecular identifier was introduced onto each TCR beta cDNA molecule by a template-switch 5' adaptor carrying 12 random nucleotides. Each sample yielded at least 3 million CDR3-containing paired-end reads. All of the RNA was converted into first-strand cDNA using the Mint cDNA synthesis kit, with a TRBC-specific oligonucleotide serving as the primer. Following uracil-DNA glycosylase treatment, all cDNA underwent a first 18-cycle PCR with the universal primers M1SS and BC2_uni_R. The authors' analysis ran thus. Normalization of each sample was performed by random selection of 1 million high-quality reads, each carrying a distinct molecular identifier. Reads with shared molecular identifiers were discarded instead of being binned into consensus sequences. MiTCR, set to a Q25 quality threshold and the strictest error-elimination algorithm, was used for CDR3 identification, clonotype clustering and error correction. A nonparametric unseen species model using Euler transformation provided a lower-bound estimate of total TCR beta diversity. The public reads were reanalyzed by TCRdb: fastp trimming at Q25, MiXCR alignment, in-frame beta chains only. When rows share a CDR3 protein, they turn into one entry using the most common DNA and genes. The V and J calls follow TCRdb's processing rather than the paper's. The sample table lists 1,500,000 or so distinct CDR3 sequences, approximately 43% of them with a count of one. The top ten clonotypes cover approximately 4% of the sample.

There are a few counts of this clonotype. It has no known antigen specificity. Per-base qualities were not stored, and no clone one base away is much larger. Recombination linked TRBV7-2 to TRBJ1-4, with no D gene named confidently. Specimen: blood. The sequence came from a woman under 30 in good health. The DNA sequence is TGTGCCAGCAGCGCGACCCGATCCGGCCTGTGGGTTAATGAAAAACTGTTTTTT. Its coded protein is CASSATRSGLWVNEKLFF.